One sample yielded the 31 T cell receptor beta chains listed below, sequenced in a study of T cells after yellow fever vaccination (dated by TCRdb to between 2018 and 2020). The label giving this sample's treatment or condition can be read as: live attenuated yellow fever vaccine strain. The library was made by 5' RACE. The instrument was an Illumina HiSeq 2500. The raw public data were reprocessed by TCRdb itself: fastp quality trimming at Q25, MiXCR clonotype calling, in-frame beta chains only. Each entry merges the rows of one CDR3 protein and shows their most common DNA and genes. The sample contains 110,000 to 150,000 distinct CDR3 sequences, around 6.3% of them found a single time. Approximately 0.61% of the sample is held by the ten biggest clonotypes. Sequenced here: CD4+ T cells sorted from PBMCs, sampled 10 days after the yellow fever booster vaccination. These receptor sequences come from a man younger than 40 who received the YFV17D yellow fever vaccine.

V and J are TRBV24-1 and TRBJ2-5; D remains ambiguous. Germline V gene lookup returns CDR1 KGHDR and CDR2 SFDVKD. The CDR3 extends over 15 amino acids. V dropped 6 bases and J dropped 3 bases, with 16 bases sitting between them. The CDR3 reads CATSFSGPGEETQYF. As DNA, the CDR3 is TGTGCCACCAGTTTTTCCGGACCTGGAGAAGAGACCCAGTACTTC.

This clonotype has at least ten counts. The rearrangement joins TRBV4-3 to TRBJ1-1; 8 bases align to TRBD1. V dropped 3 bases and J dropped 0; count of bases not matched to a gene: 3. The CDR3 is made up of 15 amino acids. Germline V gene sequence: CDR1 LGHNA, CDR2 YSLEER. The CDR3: CASSQTDRVNTEAFF. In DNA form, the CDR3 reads TGCGCCAGCAGCCAGACGGACAGGGTGAACACTGAAGCTTTCTTT.

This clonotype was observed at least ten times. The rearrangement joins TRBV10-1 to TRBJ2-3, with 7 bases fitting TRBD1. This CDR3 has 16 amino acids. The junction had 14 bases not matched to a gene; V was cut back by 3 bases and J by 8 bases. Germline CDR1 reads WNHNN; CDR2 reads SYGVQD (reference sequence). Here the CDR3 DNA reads TGCGCCAGCAGTGAAACCCGGGACAGAAGGTTGGGTACGCAGTATTTT. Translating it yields CASSETRDRRLGTQYF.

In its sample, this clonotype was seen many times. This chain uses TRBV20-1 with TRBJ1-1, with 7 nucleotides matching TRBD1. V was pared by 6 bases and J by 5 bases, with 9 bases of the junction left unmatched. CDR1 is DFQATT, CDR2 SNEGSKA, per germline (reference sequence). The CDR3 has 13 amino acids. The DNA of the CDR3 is TGCAGTGCCCCGAGGGGACAGACGACTGAAGCTTTCTTT. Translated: CSAPRGQTTEAFF.

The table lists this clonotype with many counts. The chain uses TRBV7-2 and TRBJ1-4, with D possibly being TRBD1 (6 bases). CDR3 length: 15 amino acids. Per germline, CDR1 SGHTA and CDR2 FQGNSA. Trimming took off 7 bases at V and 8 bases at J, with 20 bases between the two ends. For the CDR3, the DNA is TGTGCCAGCACCGAACCGGGGGCGGGGGTCGAAAAACTGTTTTTT. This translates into CASTEPGAGVEKLFF.

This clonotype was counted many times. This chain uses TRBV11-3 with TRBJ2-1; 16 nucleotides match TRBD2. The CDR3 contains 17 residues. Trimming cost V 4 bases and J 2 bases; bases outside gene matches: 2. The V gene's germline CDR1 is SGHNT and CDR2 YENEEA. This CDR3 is CASSSGTSGRAYNEQFF. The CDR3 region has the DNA TGTGCCAGCAGCTCCGGGACTAGCGGGAGGGCCTACAATGAGCAGTTCTTC.

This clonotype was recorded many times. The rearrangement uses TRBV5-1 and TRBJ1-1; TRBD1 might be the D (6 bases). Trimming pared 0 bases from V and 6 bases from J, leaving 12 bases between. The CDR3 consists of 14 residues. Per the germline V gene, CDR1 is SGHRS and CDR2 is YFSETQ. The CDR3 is CASSLAAGAPEAFF. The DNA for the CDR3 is TGCGCCAGCAGCTTGGCGGCAGGGGCCCCTGAAGCTTTCTTT.

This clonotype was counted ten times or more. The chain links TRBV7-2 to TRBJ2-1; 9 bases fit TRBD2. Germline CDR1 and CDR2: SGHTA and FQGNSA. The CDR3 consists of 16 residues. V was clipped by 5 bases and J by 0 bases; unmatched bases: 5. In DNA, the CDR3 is TGTGCCAGCAGCGATAGCGGGAGAGGCTCCTACAATGAGCAGTTCTTC. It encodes CASSDSGRGSYNEQFF.

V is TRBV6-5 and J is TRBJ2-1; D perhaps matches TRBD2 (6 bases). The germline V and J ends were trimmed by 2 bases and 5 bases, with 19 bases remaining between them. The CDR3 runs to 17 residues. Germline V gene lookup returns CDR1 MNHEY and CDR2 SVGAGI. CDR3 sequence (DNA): TGTGCCAGCAGTTACGGAGCGGGCCCAGCCGCCCACAATGAGCAGTTCTTC. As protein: CASSYGAGPAAHNEQFF.

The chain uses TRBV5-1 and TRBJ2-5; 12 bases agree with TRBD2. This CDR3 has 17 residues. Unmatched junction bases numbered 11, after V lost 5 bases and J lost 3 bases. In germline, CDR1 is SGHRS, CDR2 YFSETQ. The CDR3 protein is CASSLGSRTSGEETQYF. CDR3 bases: TGCGCCAGCAGTCTAGGGTCCCGGACTAGCGGGGAAGAGACCCAGTACTTC.

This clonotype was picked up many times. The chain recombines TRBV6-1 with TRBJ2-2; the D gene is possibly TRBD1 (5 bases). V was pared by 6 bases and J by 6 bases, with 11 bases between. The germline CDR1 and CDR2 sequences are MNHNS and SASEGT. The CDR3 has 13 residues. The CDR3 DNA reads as TGTGCCAGCAGGCTAGGGGTCTCCGGGGAGCTGTTTTTT. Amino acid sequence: CASRLGVSGELFF.

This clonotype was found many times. CDR3 region: CASSRTGSSYNEQFF. The CDR3 DNA reads TGTGCCAGTAGTCGCACAGGGAGCTCCTACAATGAGCAGTTCTTC. This sequence joins TRBV19 and TRBJ2-1, with a possible D match to TRBD1 (6 bases). The CDR3 totals 15 residues. Trimming pared 5 bases from V and 0 bases from J, leaving 11 bases between. The germline gives CDR1 LNHDA, CDR2 SQIVND (reference sequence).

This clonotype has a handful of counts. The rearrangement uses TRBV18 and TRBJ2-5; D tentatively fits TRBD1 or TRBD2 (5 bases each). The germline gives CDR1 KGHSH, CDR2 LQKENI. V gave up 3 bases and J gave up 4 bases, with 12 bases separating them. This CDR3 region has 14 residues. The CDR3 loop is CASSPLEGTETQYF. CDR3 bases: TGTGCCAGCTCACCTCTCGAGGGGACAGAGACCCAGTACTTC.

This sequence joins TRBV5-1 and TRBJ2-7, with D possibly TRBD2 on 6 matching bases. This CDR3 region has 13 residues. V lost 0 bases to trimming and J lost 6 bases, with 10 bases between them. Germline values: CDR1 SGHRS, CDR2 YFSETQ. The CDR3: CASSLGDWVEQYF. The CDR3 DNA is TGCGCCAGCAGCTTGGGGGACTGGGTCGAGCAGTACTTC.

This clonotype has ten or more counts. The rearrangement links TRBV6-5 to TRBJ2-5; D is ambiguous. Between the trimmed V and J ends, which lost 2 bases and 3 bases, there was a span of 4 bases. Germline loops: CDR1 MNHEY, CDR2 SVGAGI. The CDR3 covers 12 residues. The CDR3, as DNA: TGTGCCAGCAGTTACGGCAAAGAGACCCAGTACTTC. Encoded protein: CASSYGKETQYF.

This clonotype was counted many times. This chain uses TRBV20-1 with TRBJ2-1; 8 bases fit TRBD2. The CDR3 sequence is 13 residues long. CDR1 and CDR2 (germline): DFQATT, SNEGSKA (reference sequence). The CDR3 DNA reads TGCACAGCGGGAGAGGACCCCTACAATGAGCAGTTCTTC. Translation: CTAGEDPYNEQFF.

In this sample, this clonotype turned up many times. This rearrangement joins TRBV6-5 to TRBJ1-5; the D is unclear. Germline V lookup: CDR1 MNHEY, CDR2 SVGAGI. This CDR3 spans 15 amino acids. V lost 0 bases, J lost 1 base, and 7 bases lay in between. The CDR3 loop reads CASSYSMGSNQPQHF. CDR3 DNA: TGTGCCAGCAGTTACTCGATGGGGAGCAATCAGCCCCAGCATTTT.

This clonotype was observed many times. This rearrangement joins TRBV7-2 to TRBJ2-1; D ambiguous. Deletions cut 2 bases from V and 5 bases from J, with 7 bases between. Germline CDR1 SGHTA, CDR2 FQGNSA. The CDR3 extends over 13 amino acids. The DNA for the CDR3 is TGTGCCAGCAGCTTATCCCAGAACAATGAGCAGTTCTTC. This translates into CASSLSQNNEQFF.

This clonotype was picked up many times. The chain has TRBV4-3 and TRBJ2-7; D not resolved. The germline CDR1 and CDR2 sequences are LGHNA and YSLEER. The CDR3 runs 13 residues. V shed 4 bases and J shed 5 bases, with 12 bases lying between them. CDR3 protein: CASSRVLGHEQYF. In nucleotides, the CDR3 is TGCGCCAGCAGCCGGGTGTTGGGTCACGAGCAGTACTTC.

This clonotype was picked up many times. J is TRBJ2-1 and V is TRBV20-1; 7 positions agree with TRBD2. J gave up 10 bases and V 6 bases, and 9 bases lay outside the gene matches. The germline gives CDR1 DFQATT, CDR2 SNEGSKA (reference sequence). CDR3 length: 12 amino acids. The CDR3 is CSAKNLGGEQFF. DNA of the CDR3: TGCAGTGCAAAAAACCTGGGGGGGGAGCAGTTCTTC.

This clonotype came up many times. The CDR3 reads CASSPALPDTQYF. Here the CDR3 DNA reads TGCGCCAGCAGTCCCGCATTGCCAGATACGCAGTATTTT. The chain recombines TRBV5-1 with TRBJ2-3; D is uncertain. This CDR3 has 13 residues. CDR1 and CDR2 (germline): SGHRS, YFSETQ. The ends were cut back, 5 bases at V and 4 bases at J, with 11 bases in the middle. Using reference TRBV5-1 and TRBJ2-3 for the parts outside the CDR3, the full variable domain is KAGVTQTPRYLIKTRGQQVTLSCSPISGHRSVSWYQQTPGQGLQFLFEYFSETQRNKGNFPGRFSGRQFSNSRSEMNVSTLELGDSALYLCASSPALPDTQYFGPGTRLTVL.

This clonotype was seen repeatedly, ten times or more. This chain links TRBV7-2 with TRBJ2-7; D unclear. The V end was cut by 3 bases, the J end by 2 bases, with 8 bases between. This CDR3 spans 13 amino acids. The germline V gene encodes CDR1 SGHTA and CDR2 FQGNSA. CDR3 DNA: TGTGCCAGCAGCTTTCCGGCAACCTACGAGCAGTACTTC. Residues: CASSFPATYEQYF.

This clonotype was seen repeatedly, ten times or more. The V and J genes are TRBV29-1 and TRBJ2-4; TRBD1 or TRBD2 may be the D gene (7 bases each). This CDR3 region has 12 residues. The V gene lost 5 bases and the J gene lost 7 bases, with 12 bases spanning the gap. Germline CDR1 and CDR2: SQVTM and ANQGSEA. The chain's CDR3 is CSVHRGGNIQYF. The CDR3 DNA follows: TGCAGCGTTCACAGGGGAGGGAACATTCAGTACTTC. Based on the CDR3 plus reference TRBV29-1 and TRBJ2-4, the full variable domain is SAVISQKPSRDICQRGTSLTIQCQVDSQVTMMFWYRQQPGQSLTLIATANQGSEATYESGFVIDKFPISRPNLTFSTLTVSNMSPEDSSIYLCSVHRGGNIQYFGAGTRLSVL.

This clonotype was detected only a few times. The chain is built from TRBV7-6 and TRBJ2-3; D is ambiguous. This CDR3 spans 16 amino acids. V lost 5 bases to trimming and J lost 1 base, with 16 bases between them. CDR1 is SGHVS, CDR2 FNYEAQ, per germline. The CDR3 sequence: CASSLLTAHGTDTQYF. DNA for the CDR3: TGTGCCAGCAGCCTACTTACGGCGCACGGCACAGATACGCAGTATTTT.

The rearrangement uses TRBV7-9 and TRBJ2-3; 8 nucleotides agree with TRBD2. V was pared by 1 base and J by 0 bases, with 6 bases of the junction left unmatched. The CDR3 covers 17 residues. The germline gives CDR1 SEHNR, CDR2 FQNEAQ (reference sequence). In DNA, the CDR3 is TGTGCCAGCAGCTTAGTACTAGCGGACCTTAGCACAGATACGCAGTATTTT. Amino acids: CASSLVLADLSTDTQYF. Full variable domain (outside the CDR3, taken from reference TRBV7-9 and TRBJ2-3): DTGVSQNPRHKITKRGQNVTFRCDPISEHNRLYWYRQTLGQGPEFLTYFQNEAQLEKSRLLSDRFSAERPKGSFSTLEIQRTEQGDSAMYLCASSLVLADLSTDTQYFGPGTRLTVL.

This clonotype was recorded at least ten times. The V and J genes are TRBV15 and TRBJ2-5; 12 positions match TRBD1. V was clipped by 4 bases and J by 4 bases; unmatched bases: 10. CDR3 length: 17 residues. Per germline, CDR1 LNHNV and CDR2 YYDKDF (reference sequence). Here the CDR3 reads CATSTPGDRGHSETQYF. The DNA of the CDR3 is TGTGCCACCAGCACCCCTGGGGACAGGGGGCATTCAGAGACCCAGTACTTC.

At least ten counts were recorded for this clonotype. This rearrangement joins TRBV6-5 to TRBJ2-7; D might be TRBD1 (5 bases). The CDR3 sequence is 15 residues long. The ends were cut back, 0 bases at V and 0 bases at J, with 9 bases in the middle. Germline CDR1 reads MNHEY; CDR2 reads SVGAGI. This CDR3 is CASSYSREYSYEQYF. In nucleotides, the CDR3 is TGTGCCAGCAGTTACTCCAGGGAATACTCCTACGAGCAGTACTTC.

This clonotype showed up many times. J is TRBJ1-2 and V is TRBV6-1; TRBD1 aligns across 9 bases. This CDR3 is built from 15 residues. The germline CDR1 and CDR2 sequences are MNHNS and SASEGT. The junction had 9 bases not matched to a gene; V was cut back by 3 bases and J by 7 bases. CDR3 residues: CASSDRDRERLGYTF. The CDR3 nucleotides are TGTGCCAGCAGTGACCGGGACAGGGAAAGACTTGGCTACACCTTC.

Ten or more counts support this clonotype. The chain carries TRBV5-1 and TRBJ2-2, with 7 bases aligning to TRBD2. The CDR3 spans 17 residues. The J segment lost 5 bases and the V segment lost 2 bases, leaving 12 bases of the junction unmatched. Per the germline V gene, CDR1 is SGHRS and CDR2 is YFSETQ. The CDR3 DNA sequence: TGCGCCAGCAGCTTAAGGGAGCTAGCGGACGTTACCGGGGAGCTGTTTTTT. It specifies CASSLRELADVTGELFF.

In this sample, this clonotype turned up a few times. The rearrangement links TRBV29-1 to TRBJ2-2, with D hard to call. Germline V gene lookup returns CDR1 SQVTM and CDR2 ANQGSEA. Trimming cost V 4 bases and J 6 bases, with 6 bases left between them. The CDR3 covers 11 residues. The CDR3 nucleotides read TGCAGCGTTGGCGCTTCCGGGGAGCTGTTTTTT. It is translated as CSVGASGELFF.

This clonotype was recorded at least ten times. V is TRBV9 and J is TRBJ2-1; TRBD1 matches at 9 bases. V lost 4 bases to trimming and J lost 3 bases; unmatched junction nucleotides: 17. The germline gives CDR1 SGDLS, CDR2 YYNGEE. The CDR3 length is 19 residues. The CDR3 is CASSPTGTGTTAVYNEQFF. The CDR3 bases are TGTGCCAGCAGCCCAACCGGGACAGGGACTACCGCGGTCTACAATGAGCAGTTCTTC.